Below, one T cell receptor beta chain is given with its context. This sample is part of a study of T cell clonotyping in hematopoietic cell transplantation. Recipients were bled about 28 days pretransplant and at posttransplant days 30, 100, 180. The CDR3 is made up of 13 amino acids. Germline V CDR1 and CDR2: GTSNPN, SVGIG (reference sequence). The V segment lost 8 bases and the J segment 3 bases; nucleotides outside the gene matches: 8. Profiled with immunoSEQ multiplex PCR; TCRdb holds only in-frame clones, not every one. The repertoire includes over 25,000 clones, roughly nine tenths of them detected once, and about 10% sits in the top ten.

The sequencing used PBMCs, collected 100 days after allogeneic stem cell transplant. The source of this sequence is a female patient in her 50s who had an allogeneic stem cell transplant from a related donor, so the T cells may come from the graft donor. Some clones in this sample may be carry-over from other donors' samples. V and J are TRBV30 and TRBJ2-7, with 9 bases aligning to TRBD2. The CDR3 sequence: CAGYSGGVYEQYF. The CDR3 DNA follows: TGTGCCGGATATAGCGGGGGAGTCTACGAGCAGTACTTC.